Included here is one T cell receptor (beta chain) sequence, with context. The antigen this receptor binds is unknown. No base quality values were provided; no much bigger clone lies one nucleotide off. Single viable CD3+CD4+CD8-CD45RO+ cells were sorted as memory CD4+ T cells on a FACSAria II. CMV serostatus was determined with a Roche Elecsys assay detecting serum IgG against CMV pp150, pp28, p38 and p52. Once the samples were thawed, total CD4+ T cells were enriched through positive selection using CD4 magnetic microbeads. The samples came from a different study that was designed specifically to examine the CD4+ T cell memory repertoire. Peripheral blood mononuclear cells were isolated and cryopreserved according to standard operating procedures, and serum was stored at -80 degrees C. The staining relied on CD3-PerCP (BW264/56), CD4-APC (RPA-T4), CD45RO-PE (UCHT1) and CD8-Pacific Orange (3B5) antibodies, and Sytox blue was used to exclude non-viable cells.

V is reduced by 4 bases and J by 5 bases, leaving a spacing of 12 bases between them. The germline V gene supplies CDR1 SGHDN and CDR2 FVKESK. From its cysteine to its phenylalanine, the CDR3 spans 15 amino acids. Only the CDR3 region is kept as DNA, spanning 45 bases read in frame from base 1. The sample comes from a study of memory CD4+ T cells and cytomegalovirus serostatus (dated by TCRdb to between 2017 and 2020). Background for the entire study: A total of some 35 healthy Belgian adults, of whom 9 were CMV seropositive and approximately 24 were CMV seronegative, were included in the cohort. To replicate a published TCR-based CMV serostatus classifier, the researchers sequenced the CD4+ memory TCRbeta repertoires of a Belgian cohort whose cytomegalovirus serostatus was known.

The investigation overall reported the following: A median bootstrapped AUC of about 0.95 with a 95% CI of 0.76-1.00 was achieved on the Belgian cohort by the original-framework classifier. Among the 160 or so previously reported CMV-associated TCRbeta sequences, over 65 showed up in the CD4+ memory repertoires, with each one found in between one and five individuals. The results were read as suggesting that the CMV-associated TCR signature is, for the most part, present in the CD4+ memory repertoire. For predicting CMV serostatus, the median bootstrapped AUC was 0.95 using the original framework and 0.91 using a US-trained random forest. Only CD4+CD45RO+ memory cells were sequenced, in contrast to the original study, in which naive and memory CD4+ and CD8+ populations were covered.

Genomic DNA was extracted from sorted cells with the Quick-DNA Microprep Kit. Amplification of TCRbeta DNA was done with the immunoSEQ hsTCRbeta kit, following the protocol from the manufacturer. TCRbeta libraries were sequenced on an Illumina MiSeq instrument. The paper's processing steps were these. Removing out-of-frame sequences left some 2,200,000 distinct TCRbeta sequences, an average of about 70,000 per individual. Each individual was scored by the count of 150 to 200 previously reported CMV-associated TCRbeta sequences and the total productive distinct TCRbeta count. A beta-binomial model was reimplemented in Python, and scikit-learn random forests with default parameters were trained on US cohort data. Classifier performance on the Belgian cohort was reported as the median AUC with percentile confidence intervals calculated over 10,000 bootstrap iterations. Here the immuneACCESS table is served through TCRdb, limited to in-frame sequences with V and J called. Missing clones are a known gap in these copies; in checked studies unresolved V genes cover under half, and the rest lacks a known reason. V, J and clone size were drawn from that table, and D and trimming were deduced from the DNA. In this sample the table shows roughly 42,000 clones, over 70% of which occur a single time. The ten largest clones add up to 0.55% to 0.6% of the sample.

Source material: memory CD4+ T cells from blood. The rearrangement combines TRBV14 with TRBJ1-6; no D gene call is confident. This clonotype originated in an adult in good health and CMV-seronegative. In nucleotides, the sequence is TGTGCCAGCAGCCGGCTTGACGGGGATAATTCACCCCTCCACTTT. It translates as CASSRLDGDNSPLHF.